Reported below is one T cell receptor beta chain. Its antigen is not identified. Using its own MiXCR run on the 5' RACE reads, TCRdb lists one record per CDR3 protein. Of around 150,000 distinct CDR3 sequences detected, around 17% appear once; the ten largest clones hold about 7.6%. The entry originates in a study of CD8 T cells in ankylosing spondylitis. Germline V CDR1 and CDR2: MNHEY, SVGAGI. This CDR3 region has 14 residues. The V gene lost 2 bases and the J gene lost 2 bases, with 7 bases spanning the gap. Study observations and caveats: Those disease-linked clones were CD8+; they were also relatively rare in peripheral blood. The clones that were linked to disease were reported to be significantly enriched in matched synovial fluid samples from ankylosing spondylitis patients.

The TCR sequence derives from a male donor with ankylosing spondylitis or in good health (not recorded which). The sample taken for sequencing was blood, either unsorted or a sorted T cell fraction (not recorded which). This sequence joins TRBV6-5 and TRBJ2-1; D is unresolved. CDR3 sequence: CASSYSGPYNEQFF. CDR3 DNA: TGTGCCAGCAGTTACAGTGGGCCCTACAATGAGCAGTTCTTC.